This T cell receptor beta chain was sequenced in a study of shared clonotypes between healthy human individuals. Profiled with immunoSEQ multiplex PCR; TCRdb holds only in-frame clones, not every one. The profile covers under 850,000 clones, with 80% to 95% appearing a single time and approximately 25% taken by the ten largest. There are 17 residues in the CDR3. Germline CDR1 LNHDA, CDR2 SQIVND (reference sequence). The V gene lost 3 bases and the J gene lost 3 bases, with 17 bases spanning the gap. CD45RO negativity and positive selection for CCR7 defined naive CD8 cells, a population that excluded terminally differentiated effector memory CD45RA+ cells.

The sample comprised naive CD8+ T cells sorted from blood. The sequence came from a man younger than 40 in good health. V usage is TRBV19 and J usage is TRBJ1-4; the D gene is possibly TRBD1 (5 bases). The CDR3, as DNA: TGTGCCAGTAGTATGGCCCTGGGACTTCGGCCTAATGAAAAACTGTTTTTT. Amino acids: CASSMALGLRPNEKLFF.